A selection of T cell receptor beta chains follows, all from one sample in a study of T-cell reconstitution after alpha-beta-depleted transplantation in children. TCRdb independently ran MiXCR on the PCR reads; one entry per CDR3 protein. There are almost 500,000 distinct CDR3 sequences in the sample; over 9.5% occur only once, and roughly 2% lies in the top ten. Sequenced here: PBMCs, sampled before TCRalphabeta/CD19-depleted stem cell transplant. The source is a child aged 2-15 years with inherited bone marrow failure, due to receive a stem cell transplant. CDR3s include the opening cysteine and the closing phenylalanine or tryptophan. The D gene is left open where the match is weak. Expanded clones are given a class, and other clones once, few, many or no size at all.

v_gene,j_gene,abundance,d_gene,CDR3aa,CDR3nt
TRBV20-1,TRBJ2-1,-,-,CSARVVGGSSYNEQFF,TGCAGTGCTAGAGTAGTCGGGGGATCTTCCTACAATGAGCAGTTCTTC
TRBV19,TRBJ1-6,few,TRBD1,CASSLVGQGGNSPLHF,TGTGCCAGTAGTCTCGTGGGACAGGGAGGAAATTCACCCCTCCACTTT
TRBV12-3/TRBV12-4,TRBJ1-1,many,TRBD1,CASSWRGQGHTEAFF,TGTGCCAGCAGTTGGCGTGGACAGGGACACACTGAAGCTTTCTTT
TRBV5-1,TRBJ2-3,-,-,CASSFTGSTDTPYF,TGCGCCAGCAGCTTTACAGGGAGCACAGATACGCCGTATTTT
TRBV7-2,TRBJ2-5,many,-,CASSPPNFWTQYF,TGTGCCAGCAGCCCACCTAACTTCTGGACCCAGTACTTC
TRBV18,TRBJ2-1,-,-,CASSPVHNEQFF,TGTGCCAGCTCACCAGTCCACAATGAGCAGTTCTTC
TRBV18,TRBJ2-5,many,-,CASSPGIWKETQYF,TGTGCCAGTTCACCTGGGATTTGGAAAGAGACCCAGTACTTC
TRBV25-1,TRBJ1-3,many,-,CASSELGMGNTIYF,TGTGCCAGCAGTGAACTAGGGATGGGAAACACCATATATTTT
TRBV7-8,TRBJ2-7,many,-,CASSLEPPSYEQYF,TGTGCCAGCAGCTTAGAACCCCCCTCCTACGAGCAGTACTTC
TRBV12-3/TRBV12-4,TRBJ1-5,many,-,CASSLLGERQPQHF,TGTGCCAGCAGTTTGTTGGGGGAGCGTCAGCCCCAGCATTTT